This record looks at one TCR beta chain sequence and its context. Its matching antigen is unknown. Germline and junction disagree at one end, which may indicate a read error. How the authors handled the data: In papillary thyroid cancer, a distant-metastasis classifier was built using CDR3 differences across clinicopathological groups. Using MiXCR, TCRdb reanalyzed the PCR reads. It is TCRdb's table, rather than the study itself, that gives the V and J calls and clone size. In the table there are 6,000 to 8,000 clones, 30% to 35% of which are singletons. CDR3 length: 14 amino acids. Germline-derived CDR1 and CDR2 are DFQATT and SNEGSKA (reference sequence). This sample stems from a study of metastatic and nonmetastatic thyroid tumors. Background on the study: Repertoire comparison spanned blood and tumor or nodule tissue of malignant and benign thyroid patients. Study-wide results and limits: The reported finding was significantly higher TCR beta diversity in malignant thyroid tumors relative to benign nodules, in blood and tumor.

Until they underwent thyroid surgery, no patient had received any treatment. The source is a female donor with papillary thyroid cancer or a benign thyroid nodule (not recorded which). Some clones in this sample may be carry-over from other donors' samples. The specimen was tumor tissue. V usage is TRBV20-1 and J usage is TRBJ2-7; 8 nucleotides agree with TRBD2. The CDR3 sequence is CSAAGAGGTYEQYF. DNA of the CDR3: TGCAGTGCCGCGGGGGCGGGAGGCACCTACGAGCAATACTTC.